What follows are 24 T cell receptor beta chains derived from one specimen sequenced in a study of cytomegalovirus exposure and HLA in healthy donors. Primers for the PCR totalled 60 Vbeta and 13 Jbeta. The table came from immunoSEQ multiplex PCR; TCRdb's copy has only in-frame clones and leaves some out. The sample includes 150,000 or so clones, around 79% of them seen just once. The sequencing sample was made of PBMCs. Receptors originate from a man aged 40-50 years in good health and CMV-seropositive.

The CDR3: CASSLSFQGFTPNEQFF. CDR3 bases: TGTGCCAGCAGTTTATCTTTTCAGGGGTTTACCCCAAATGAGCAGTTCTTC. V gene TRBV28 combines with J gene TRBJ2-1; the D gene is possibly TRBD1 (6 bases). The CDR3 has 17 amino acids. Between the trimmed V and J ends, which lost 1 base and 7 bases, there was a span of 20 bases. Per germline, CDR1 MDHEN and CDR2 SYDVKM.

This sequence joins TRBV5-6 and TRBJ2-7, with 10 positions matching TRBD1. CDR3 length: 15 amino acids. J was trimmed by 2 bases and V by 4 bases; bases with no gene match: 6. Germline values: CDR1 SGHDT, CDR2 YYEEEE. The CDR3 sequence is CASSGGDRGAYEQYF. The CDR3 DNA reads TGTGCCAGCAGCGGTGGGGACAGGGGAGCCTACGAGCAGTACTTC.

The chain couples TRBV5-5 to TRBJ1-2, with no clear D. V lost 4 bases, J lost 3 bases, and 13 bases lay in between. The germline V gene encodes CDR1 SGHKS and CDR2 YYEKEE (reference sequence). This CDR3 contains 14 residues. CDR3 DNA sequence: TGTGCCAGCAGCCCCTGGGGAGGCCACTATGGCTACACCTTC. Protein product: CASSPWGGHYGYTF.

This clone has just a few counts. Other DNA variants within this sample encode the same CDR3. The J gene is TRBJ2-2, the V gene TRBV6-1; D gene unclear. Germline CDR1 reads MNHNS; CDR2 reads SASEGT. The CDR3 spans 15 residues. The V end lost 2 bases, the J end lost 2 bases, and 9 bases lay between the germline ends. The CDR3 loop is CASSEFWQNTGELFF. The CDR3 bases are TGTGCCAGCAGTGAATTTTGGCAAAACACCGGGGAGCTGTTTTTT.

A remark on this clone: A read error may produce the germline difference seen at one junction end. The chain combines TRBV5-1 with TRBJ1-6; maybe TRBD1 (5 bases). CDR1 SGHRS and CDR2 YFSETQ come from the germline V gene. The CDR3 contains 18 residues. The CDR3 region has the DNA TGCGCCAGCAGCTTGGACCCCTACCGACAAGGGGTGAATTCCCCCCTCCACTTT. This encodes CASSLDPYRQGVNSPLHF.

This chain joins TRBV4-1 and TRBJ2-3; maybe TRBD2 (5 bases). The CDR3 runs 16 residues. Germline CDR1 reads MGHRA; CDR2 reads YSYEKL. V was pared by 0 bases and J by 2 bases, with 12 bases between. The CDR3 here is CASSQEEGTATDTQYF. The CDR3 DNA sequence: TGCGCCAGCAGCCAAGAAGAGGGAACCGCCACAGATACGCAGTATTTT.

This chain's CDR3 is CASSTKTRRTV. Here the CDR3 DNA reads TGTGCCAGCAGCACAAAGACTAGGAGAACTGTC. The chain combines TRBV21-1 with TRBJ2-7; TRBD2, the table's D call, lacks a check against the DNA. TRBV21-1 constitutes a pseudogene. This CDR3 spans 11 amino acids.

This clone occurred a few times. V gene TRBV7-8 combines with J gene TRBJ2-5; D might be TRBD2 (5 bases). CDR3 length equals 13 residues. Germline V gene lookup returns CDR1 SGHVS and CDR2 FQNEAQ. The V end was cut by 4 bases, the J end by 6 bases, with 12 bases between. In DNA form, the CDR3 reads TGTGCCAGCAGCTCGGGGAGTACGAAGACCCAGTACTTC. It codes for CASSSGSTKTQYF.

This clone was seen just once. The rearrangement uses TRBV19 and TRBJ1-1; TRBD1 matches 8 bases. J gave up 0 bases and V 8 bases, and 11 bases lay outside the gene matches. The germline V gene has CDR1 LNHDA and CDR2 SQIVND (reference sequence). The CDR3 is 16 amino acids. The CDR3 region is CASSLRTGTMNTEAFF. As DNA, the CDR3 is TGTGCCAGTTCGCTTAGGACAGGGACAATGAACACTGAAGCTTTCTTT. Drawing the rest from reference TRBV19 and TRBJ1-1, the complete variable domain is DGGITQSPKYLFRKEGQNVTLSCEQNLNHDAMYWYRQDPGQGLRLIYYSQIVNDFQKGDIAEGYSVSREKKESFPLTVTSAQKNPTAFYLCASSLRTGTMNTEAFFGQGTRLTVV.

CDR3 DNA sequence: TGCGCCAGCAGCCCCTGGACAGCGAGAGAGACCCAGTACTTC. Translated, it gives CASSPWTARETQYF. V usage is TRBV5-1 and J usage is TRBJ2-5; tentatively, D is TRBD1 (6 bases). The germline V gene has CDR1 SGHRS and CDR2 YFSETQ. V was cut by 4 bases and J by 4 bases, with 14 bases left in between. The CDR3 consists of 14 residues.

The CDR3 nucleotides are TGTGCCAGCAGTTTGGGTGACAGGGGTACGGGTGGCTACACCTTC. Its protein is CASSLGDRGTGGYTF. This sequence joins TRBV28 and TRBJ1-2, with 8 bases lining up with TRBD1. Germline V gene data show CDR1 as MDHEN and CDR2 as SYDVKM. CDR3 length equals 15 residues. V lost 3 bases and J lost 7; bases outside the gene matches: 10.

The rearrangement uses TRBV30 and TRBJ1-2; weak D call: TRBD1 (5 bases). Deletions cut 4 bases from V and 6 bases from J, with 15 bases between. This CDR3 has 13 amino acids. Germline-derived CDR1 and CDR2 are GTSNPN and SVGIG (reference sequence). This chain's CDR3 is CAWMVGAIHGYTF. The CDR3 nucleotides are TGTGCCTGGATGGTAGGGGCGATCCATGGCTACACCTTC.

V usage is TRBV5-3 and J usage is TRBJ2-5, with TRBD2 matching over 10 bases. The end of the DNA fits TRBJ2-7 better, so the J call may be wrong. TRBV5-3 is known as an ORF, though its function is uncertain. The CDR3 runs 14 residues. The CDR3 region is CARSSGRAPPEQYF. CDR3 in DNA: TGTGCCAGAAGCAGCGGGAGGGCCCCACCCGAGCAGTACTTC.

CDR3: CASSERGSSGANVLTF. For the CDR3, the DNA is TGTGCCAGCAGTGAAAGAGGTAGCTCTGGGGCCAACGTCCTGACTTTC. The J gene is TRBJ2-6, the V gene TRBV2, with no clear D. Trimming pared 2 bases from V and 0 bases from J, leaving 8 bases between. This CDR3 is 16 amino acids long. Germline CDR1 is SNHLY and CDR2 is FYNNEI.

The CDR3 DNA follows: TGTGCCAGCAGGGACTACAGCACAGATACGCAGTATTTT. As protein: CASRDYSTDTQYF. The rearrangement joins TRBV6-5 to TRBJ2-3; D is perhaps TRBD2 (6 bases). CDR3 size: 13 residues. The germline V gene encodes CDR1 MNHEY and CDR2 SVGAGI. Trimming stripped 6 bases from V and 0 bases from J, with 7 bases between.

The chain joins TRBV19 to TRBJ2-3, with 9 bases aligning to TRBD2. The CDR3 spans 14 residues. CDR1 and CDR2 (germline): LNHDA, SQIVND (reference sequence). The V segment lost 10 bases and the J segment 4 bases; nucleotides outside the gene matches: 9. The CDR3 sequence is CATKRLAEADTQYF. The DNA of the CDR3 is TGTGCCACTAAACGACTAGCGGAGGCAGATACGCAGTATTTT.

This clone turned up a few times. The CDR3 loop reads CSWDSYNEQFF. The CDR3 DNA sequence: TGCAGCTGGGACAGCTACAATGAGCAGTTCTTC. The V and J genes are TRBV29-1 and TRBJ2-1; 7 bases match TRBD1. Germline V gene data show CDR1 as SQVTM and CDR2 as ANQGSEA. CDR3 size: 11 residues. The junction had 1 base not matched to a gene; V was cut back by 8 bases and J by 3 bases.

The chain carries TRBV25-1 and TRBJ2-3; a possible D gene is TRBD2 (6 bases). Per germline, CDR1 MGHDK and CDR2 SYGVNS. Trimming left V 1 base short and J 5 bases short, with 13 bases between. The CDR3 runs 15 residues. The CDR3 DNA sequence: TGTGCCAGCAGTGAATCCCGACTAGTTGTAGATACGCAGTATTTT. Its protein is CASSESRLVVDTQYF.

In this sample, this clone turned up a few times. The V and J genes are TRBV11-2 and TRBJ2-1; 8 bases agree with TRBD1. The CDR3 has 13 residues. Germline lookup yields CDR1 SGHAT and CDR2 FQNNGV. Trimming took 5 bases from V and 8 from J; bases not matched to a gene: 5. The CDR3 is CASSPDRAHEQFF. In DNA, the CDR3 is TGTGCCAGCAGCCCGGACAGGGCCCATGAGCAGTTCTTC.

V usage is TRBV19 and J usage is TRBJ1-4, with 9 bases matching TRBD1. Germline CDR1 is LNHDA and CDR2 is SQIVND (reference sequence). J was trimmed by 7 bases and V by 5 bases; bases with no gene match: 8. CDR3 length equals 15 residues. The CDR3 sequence is CASSSRGTGFEKLFF. The CDR3, as DNA: TGTGCCAGTAGTTCCCGAGGGACAGGGTTTGAAAAACTGTTTTTT.

This sequence joins TRBV15 and TRBJ1-5, with 8 bases lining up with TRBD1. The CDR3 is 15 residues long. CDR1 is LNHNV and CDR2 is YYDKDF in the germline V gene (reference sequence). Unmatched junction bases numbered 10, after V lost 9 bases and J lost 3 bases. The CDR3 region has the DNA TGTGCCACGAGGCGGGACAGGACTTACAATCAGCCCCAGCATTTT. It codes for CATRRDRTYNQPQHF.

This clone showed up just a few times. This rearrangement joins TRBV28 to TRBJ2-7; 9 nucleotides match TRBD1. The CDR3 covers 11 residues. With 7 bases clipped from V and 10 bases from J, the junction kept 5 bases outside the gene matches. Germline CDR1 MDHEN, CDR2 SYDVKM. The CDR3 nucleotides are TGTGCCAGCACCCCGGGACAGGGTCAGTACTTC. Translation: CASTPGQGQYF. The full variable domain, in which reference TRBV28 and TRBJ2-7 provide the parts outside the CDR3, is DVKVTQSSRYLVKRTGEKVFLECVQDMDHENMFWYRQDPGLGLRLIYFSYDVKMKEKGDIPEGYSVSREKKERFSLILESASTNQTSMYLCASTPGQGQYFGPGTRLTVT.

The chain links TRBV7-8 to TRBJ2-5; the D gene is possibly TRBD1 (5 bases). With 3 bases removed from V and 13 bases from J, the gap between germline ends came to 15 bases. Germline CDR1 and CDR2: SGHVS and FQNEAQ. The CDR3 loop spans 12 amino acids. The CDR3 bases are TGTGCCAGCAGCTTCTCGCAGGGAACCTCGTACTTC. Translation: CASSFSQGTSYF.

The chain combines TRBV7-8 with TRBJ1-5; D uncertain. CDR1 SGHVS and CDR2 FQNEAQ come from the germline V gene. This CDR3 comprises 13 residues. The V end was cut by 7 bases, the J end by 6 bases, with 13 bases between. The CDR3 protein is CASTLRGLQPQHF. The CDR3 DNA reads as TGTGCCAGCACCCTTAGAGGGCTTCAGCCCCAGCATTTT.